What follows are 14 T cell receptor beta chains derived from one specimen sequenced in a study of shared clonotypes between healthy human individuals (dated by TCRdb to 2018 to 2021). CD8 naive samples were CD45RO-negative cells positively selected for CCR7, giving a CD45RA+CCR7+ population that excluded TemRA cells. The library was generated by the immunoSEQ multiplex PCR assay. Here the immuneACCESS table is served through TCRdb, limited to in-frame sequences with V and J called. Missing clones are a known gap in these copies; in checked studies unresolved V genes cover under half, and the rest lacks a known reason. The table for this sample lists 2 million to 2.5 million clones; around 96% of them were counted only once. The ten largest clones take up more than 0.95% of the sample. Sequenced input: naive CD8+ T cells sorted from blood. The label giving this sample's cell subset or site can be read as: CD45RA+CCR7+. The receptors shown here come from a man aged 18 to 30 in good health.

This clone was seen once. The genes are TRBV9 and TRBJ1-1, with unresolved D. The CDR3 is made up of 12 amino acids. The germline V gene encodes CDR1 SGDLS and CDR2 YYNGEE. V was shortened by 3 bases and J by 1 base, with 4 bases between the two germline ends. CDR3 sequence (DNA): TGTGCCAGCAGCGGGGCGAACACTGAAGCTTTCTTT. This translates into CASSGANTEAFF.

This sequence joins TRBV27 and TRBJ1-4; D unclear. This CDR3 has 16 residues. Per germline, CDR1 MNHEY and CDR2 SMNVEV (reference sequence). V dropped 0 bases and J dropped 0 bases, with 8 bases sitting between them. CDR3 residues: CASSLSITATNEKLFF. The CDR3 coding sequence is TGTGCCAGCAGTTTATCGATAACAGCAACTAATGAAAAACTGTTTTTT.

With respect to this clone: Other DNA sequences in the same sample also yield this CDR3. J is TRBJ2-7 and V is TRBV4-1; D may be TRBD1 (5 bases). CDR3 size: 14 residues. Germline CDR1 and CDR2: MGHRA and YSYEKL. The germline V and J ends were trimmed by 1 base and 1 base, with 8 bases remaining between them. This chain's CDR3 is CASSQVTGSYEQYF. Written as DNA, the CDR3 is TGCGCCAGCAGCCAAGTAACAGGTTCCTACGAGCAGTACTTC.

The chain carries TRBV27 and TRBJ2-7, with 7 bases identical to TRBD1. V was clipped by 3 bases and J by 3 bases; unmatched bases: 11. Germline V CDR1 and CDR2: MNHEY, SMNVEV (reference sequence). The CDR3 loop spans 16 amino acids. The DNA of the CDR3 is TGTGCCAGCAGTTTTTTCCCGACAGGGAAAGGCTACGAGCAGTACTTC. Translating gives CASSFFPTGKGYEQYF.

The V gene is TRBV19, the J gene TRBJ2-7, with a tentative D call TRBD2 (6 bases). The CDR3 is 14 residues long. Trimming took off 9 bases at V and 0 bases at J, with 15 bases between the two ends. From germline, CDR1 is LNHDA and CDR2 SQIVND (reference sequence). CDR3 sequence reads: CASTSVGSSYEQYF. The CDR3 region has the DNA TGTGCCAGCACTTCTGTCGGGAGCTCCTACGAGCAGTACTTC. Variable domain in full (rest from reference TRBV19 and TRBJ2-7): DGGITQSPKYLFRKEGQNVTLSCEQNLNHDAMYWYRQDPGQGLRLIYYSQIVNDFQKGDIAEGYSVSREKKESFPLTVTSAQKNPTAFYLCASTSVGSSYEQYFGPGTRLTVT.

This chain links TRBV6-1 with TRBJ1-5; tentatively, D is TRBD1 (5 bases). Per the germline V gene, CDR1 is MNHNS and CDR2 is SASEGT. CDR3 length equals 14 residues. Trimming shortened V by 9 bases and J by 1 base, and 13 bases separated the two germline ends. CDR3 bases: TGTGCCAGTTCCGTCGCAGGGAGCAATCAGCCCCAGCATTTT. Protein: CASSVAGSNQPQHF.

In regard to this clone: Other DNA sequences from this sample encode an identical CDR3 as well. The chain has TRBV4-3 and TRBJ1-1, with unresolved D. The V end was cut by 2 bases, the J end by 0 bases, with 4 bases between. This CDR3 has 13 residues. Germline values: CDR1 LGHNA, CDR2 YSLEER. Here the CDR3 reads CASSQIMNTEAFF. The CDR3 nucleotides read TGCGCCAGCAGCCAAATCATGAACACTGAAGCTTTCTTT.

The J gene is TRBJ2-7, the V gene TRBV15, with a tentative D call TRBD2 (6 bases). V was shortened by 0 bases and J by 3 bases, with 24 bases between the two germline ends. Germline values: CDR1 LNHNV, CDR2 YYDKDF (reference sequence). This CDR3 is built from 19 residues. CDR3 sequence reads: CATSRDSSDGGQMDYEQYF. As DNA, the CDR3 is TGTGCCACCAGCAGAGATAGTTCAGACGGAGGGCAGATGGACTACGAGCAGTACTTC.

There are a few counts of this clone. This chain connects TRBV5-6 to TRBJ2-2; D ambiguous. The germline V gene has CDR1 SGHDT and CDR2 YYEEEE. This CDR3 spans 14 amino acids. V shed 1 base and J shed 1 base, with 5 bases lying between them. DNA for the CDR3: TGTGCCAGCAGCTTGCGTCAGAACACCGGGGAGCTGTTTTTT. Protein product: CASSLRQNTGELFF.

The chain couples TRBV27 to TRBJ1-5; perhaps TRBD1 as D (5 bases). Trimming took off 5 bases at V and 0 bases at J, with 11 bases between the two ends. Germline V lookup: CDR1 MNHEY, CDR2 SMNVEV (reference sequence). The CDR3 contains 15 residues. The CDR3 nucleotides are TGTGCCAGCAGTCCTGGGACTCATAGCAATCAGCCCCAGCATTTT. Translation gives CASSPGTHSNQPQHF.

The gene calls are TRBV6-6 and TRBJ2-7; D possibly corresponds to TRBD1 (6 bases). There are 14 residues in the CDR3. Per the germline V gene, CDR1 is MNHNY and CDR2 is SVGAGI (reference sequence). Trimming left V 0 bases short and J 3 bases short, with 9 bases between. CDR3 residues: CASSYSGDIYEQYF. As DNA, the CDR3 is TGTGCCAGCAGTTACTCGGGGGACATCTACGAGCAGTACTTC.

The chain combines TRBV6-7 with TRBJ2-5, with 8 bases fitting TRBD1. TRBV6-7 is given ORF status, its function remaining uncertain. The trim removed 2 bases at V and 4 bases at J, leaving 6 bases unmatched. The CDR3 runs 15 residues. CDR3 region: CASSYQRQGRETQYF. CDR3 in DNA: TGTGCCAGCAGTTACCAACGACAGGGGAGAGAGACCCAGTACTTC.

The J gene is TRBJ2-1, the V gene TRBV5-6, with D uncertain. V lost 0 bases and J 1 base, leaving 11 bases between the germline ends. CDR1 SGHDT and CDR2 YYEEEE come from the germline V gene. The CDR3 length is 16 residues. The CDR3 nucleotides read TGTGCCAGCAGCTTGGAACTCCAGGTATCCTACAATGAGCAGTTCTTC. This translates into CASSLELQVSYNEQFF.

The CDR3 nucleotides are TGTGCCAGCTCCGGGACTATCGATTACAATGAGCAGTTCTTC. Protein sequence: CASSGTIDYNEQFF. The J gene is TRBJ2-1, the V gene TRBV15; 7 nucleotides line up with TRBD2. The length of the CDR3 is 14 residues. From germline, CDR1 is LNHNV and CDR2 YYDKDF (reference sequence). J gave up 4 bases and V 10 bases, and 10 bases lay outside the gene matches.